This T cell receptor (beta chain) was found in a study of blood T cell repertoires in COVID-19. Sequenced by immunoSEQ multiplex PCR; TCRdb stores in-frame clones only, minus some. The sample yields 14,000 or so clones, over 75% seen once. The material sequenced was peripheral blood. The receptor comes from a man in his fifties with active COVID-19.

The DNA of the CDR3 is TGTGCCACCAGCAGACCCGGGTCAGTGCAGTTCTTC. Translated, it gives CATSRPGSVQFF. The J gene is TRBJ2-1, the V gene TRBV15, with unresolved D. Looked up from germline, CDR1 is LNHNV and CDR2 is YYDKDF (reference sequence). V lost 2 bases, J lost 12 bases, and 11 bases lay in between. CDR3 length: 12 residues.